The rows below give T cell receptor beta chains drawn from one sample of a study of control samples from healthy donors and cancer patients. The assay was immunoSEQ multiplex PCR, and TCRdb's table has in-frame clones only and misses some. The sample has roughly 100,000 clones, 92% seen once. The sequencing sample was made of blood. The receptor source for this set is a woman between 18 and 30 years old in good health. CDR3s include the opening cysteine and the closing phenylalanine or tryptophan. A D gene is named only where the DNA matches it firmly. Not every row has a clone size; where given, it reads once, few, many or a size class.

>TRBJ2-2|NA|NA|TRBV6-5
CASSSALNTGELFF
TGTGCCAGCAGTTCTGCACTGAACACCGGGGAGCTGTTTTTT
>TRBJ1-3|TRBD1|NA|TRBV6-6
CASSRQGGLFGNTIYF
TGTGCCAGCAGTCGACAGGGGGGGCTTTTTGGAAACACCATATATTTT
>TRBJ2-7|NA|NA|TRBV11-2
CASSLVTGPSYEQYF
TGTGCCAGCAGCTTAGTAACGGGACCTAGCTACGAGCAGTACTTC
>TRBJ1-3|NA|NA|TRBV7-9
CASSLGAHSGNTIYF
TGTGCCAGCAGCTTGGGCGCTCACTCTGGAAACACCATATATTTT
>TRBJ2-1|NA|once|TRBV7-2
CASSELLGGNNEQFF
TGTGCCAGCAGCGAACTTCTCGGCGGCAACAATGAGCAGTTCTTC
>TRBJ2-2|NA|NA|TRBV19
CATGTGELFF
TGTGCCACAGGGACCGGGGAGCTGTTTTTT
>TRBJ1-6|NA|NA|TRBV30
CASLPQGFDSPLHF
TGTGCCTCACTCCCACAGGGATTTGATTCACCCCTCCACTTT
>TRBJ2-2|NA|NA|TRBV7-3
CASSLLKSSGELFF
TGTGCCAGCAGCTTACTAAAGTCCTCCGGGGAGCTGTTTTTT
>TRBJ2-3|TRBD2|NA|TRBV9
CASSAGRGGSDTQYF
TGTGCCAGCAGCGCCGGCCGGGGGGGATCAGATACGCAGTATTTT
>TRBJ2-1|NA|NA|TRBV12-5
CASSGDYNEQFF
TGTGCTAGTTCCGGGGACTACAATGAGCAGTTCTTC
>TRBJ1-6|TRBD1|NA|TRBV7-2
CASSLGDRVGSPLHF
TGTGCCAGCAGCTTGGGGGACAGGGTTGGTTCACCCCTCCACTTT
>TRBJ2-1|NA|NA|TRBV27
CASSYRGTYNEQFF
TGTGCCAGCAGTTATCGGGGCACCTACAATGAGCAGTTCTTC
>TRBJ2-7|NA|NA|TRBV7-3
CASPGTDGYEQYF
TGTGCCAGCCCGGGGACCGACGGCTACGAGCAGTACTTC
>TRBJ1-2|NA|once|TRBV6-4
CASSDGLWGDYGYTF
TGTGCCAGCAGTGACGGCCTCTGGGGAGACTATGGCTACACCTTC
>TRBJ2-1|TRBD2|NA|TRBV6-5
CASSSGLAGYNEQFF
TGTGCCAGCAGCTCCGGACTAGCTGGTTACAATGAGCAGTTCTTC
>TRBJ2-7|TRBD1|NA|TRBV11-3
CASSSPILQGPTYEQYF
TGTGCCAGCAGCTCCCCCATCTTACAGGGGCCTACCTACGAGCAGTACTTC
>TRBJ1-5|NA|NA|TRBV10-3
CAISEEALSNQPQHF
TGTGCCATCAGTGAGGAGGCACTCAGCAATCAGCCCCAGCATTTT
>TRBJ2-2|NA|NA|TRBV7-9
CASSWGGDTGELFF
TGTGCCAGCAGCTGGGGAGGAGACACCGGGGAGCTGTTTTTT
>TRBJ1-4|NA|once|TRBV29-1
CSVLADGKLFF
TGCAGCGTCCTTGCTGACGGAAAACTGTTTTTT
>TRBJ2-1|TRBD1|NA|TRBV5-4
CASSLVGGTGYNEQFF
TGTGCCAGCAGCTTGGTGGGTGGGACAGGGTACAATGAGCAGTTCTTC
>TRBJ1-5|NA|NA|TRBV7-9
CASSLGSRLGNQPQHF
TGTGCCAGCAGCTTAGGTTCCCGGCTGGGCAATCAGCCCCAGCATTTT
>TRBJ1-3|NA|NA|TRBV7-3
CASSFDSRSGNTIYF
TGTGCCAGCAGCTTCGACAGCCGCTCTGGAAACACCATATATTTT
>TRBJ2-7|TRBD1|NA|TRBV6-6
CASSTFATGTYEQYF
TGTGCCAGCAGTACGTTCGCGACAGGGACCTACGAGCAGTACTTC